The entry that follows covers one T cell receptor (beta chain) sequence. The input for each TCR library was roughly 3,800 ng of total RNA. TCRdb derives one entry per CDR3 protein from the 5' RACE reads, leaving out DNA. This sample's table has a few hundred thousand distinct CDR3 sequences. The CDR3 is 16 residues long. Germline V lookup: CDR1 MNHNS, CDR2 SASEGT. These data are taken from a study of monozygotic twins with inflammatory bowel disease. The sequenced material came from blood. This clonotype originated in a human donor with ulcerative colitis or Crohn's disease, or a healthy co-twin of an affected twin (not recorded which). The V and J genes are TRBV6-1 and TRBJ2-3; the D call of TRBD1 rests on TCRdb alone, since no DNA is present to check it. The CDR3 sequence: CASTQQGGRQGDTQYF.